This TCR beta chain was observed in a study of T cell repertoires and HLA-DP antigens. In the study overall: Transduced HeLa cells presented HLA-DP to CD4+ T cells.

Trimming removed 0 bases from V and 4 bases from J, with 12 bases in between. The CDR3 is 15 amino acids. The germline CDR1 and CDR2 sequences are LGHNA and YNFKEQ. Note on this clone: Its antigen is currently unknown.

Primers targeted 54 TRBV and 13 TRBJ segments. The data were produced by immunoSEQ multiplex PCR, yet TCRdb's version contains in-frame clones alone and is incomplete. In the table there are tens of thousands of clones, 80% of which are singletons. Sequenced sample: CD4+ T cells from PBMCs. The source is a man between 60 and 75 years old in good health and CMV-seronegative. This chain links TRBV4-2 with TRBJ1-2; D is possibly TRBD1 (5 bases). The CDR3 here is CASSQDLGTFYGYTF. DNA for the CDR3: TGTGCCAGCAGCCAAGATTTAGGGACCTTCTATGGCTACACCTTC.